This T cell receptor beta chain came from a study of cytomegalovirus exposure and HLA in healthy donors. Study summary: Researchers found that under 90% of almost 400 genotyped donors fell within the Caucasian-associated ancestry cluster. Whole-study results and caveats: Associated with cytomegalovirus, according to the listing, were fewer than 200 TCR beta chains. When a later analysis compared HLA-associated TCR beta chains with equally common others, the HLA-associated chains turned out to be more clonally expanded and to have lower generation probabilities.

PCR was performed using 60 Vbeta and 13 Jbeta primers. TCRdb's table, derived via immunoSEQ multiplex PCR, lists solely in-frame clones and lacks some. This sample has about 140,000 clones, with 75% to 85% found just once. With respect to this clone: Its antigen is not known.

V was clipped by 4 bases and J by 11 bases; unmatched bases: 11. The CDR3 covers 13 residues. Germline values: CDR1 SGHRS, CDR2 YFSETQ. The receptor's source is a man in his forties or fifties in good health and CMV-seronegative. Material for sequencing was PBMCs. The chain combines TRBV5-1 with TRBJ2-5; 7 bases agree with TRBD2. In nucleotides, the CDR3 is TGCGCCAGCAGCCGATATGGGAGGGAAGAGCAGTACTTC. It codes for CASSRYGREEQYF.